One and the same sample provided the 30 T cell receptor beta chains below, sequenced in a study of vaccination and CD4 T cells after COVID-19. Cultured CD4+ T-cell DNA underwent Oncomine TCR Beta short-read sequencing. TCRdb reprocessed the PCR reads via MiXCR and lists one record per CDR3 protein. The sample consists of about 21,000 distinct CDR3 sequences, 35% to 45% of them appearing once. Treatment here: approximately 10-day PBMC culture with coronavirus spike peptide pools or control peptides (ViraFEST assay). Their specific antigens are unknown. The specimen was CD4+ T cells from blood, cultured in vitro, collected before SARS-CoV-2 vaccination. These receptor sequences come from a human donor who had recovered from COVID-19.

The chain couples TRBV28 to TRBJ2-7; 10 bases align to TRBD1. The CDR3 contains 14 residues. The germline gives CDR1 MDHEN, CDR2 SYDVKM. The V segment lost 10 bases and the J segment 6 bases; nucleotides outside the gene matches: 12. The CDR3 is CATKSGTGVLEQYF. The DNA of the CDR3 is TGTGCCACGAAATCCGGGACAGGGGTCCTCGAGCAGTACTTC.

There are a few counts of this clonotype. V is TRBV7-2 and J is TRBJ2-7, with 9 bases identical to TRBD1. Germline lookup yields CDR1 SGHTA and CDR2 FQGNSA. V was pared by 5 bases and J by 3 bases, with 8 bases of the junction left unmatched. This CDR3 spans 15 amino acids. Here the CDR3 reads CASSQDRGPLYEQYF. The CDR3 nucleotides read TGTGCCAGCAGCCAGGACAGGGGCCCCCTCTACGAGCAGTACTTC.

The rearrangement links TRBV20-1 to TRBJ1-6; D gene unclear. Trimming shortened V by 6 bases and J by 0 bases, and 12 bases separated the two germline ends. CDR1 and CDR2 from the germline V gene are DFQATT and SNEGSKA (reference sequence). There are 15 residues in the CDR3. The CDR3 nucleotides read TGCAGTGCCAGAAGGGATTCCTCCTATAATTCACCCCTCCACTTT. This sequence encodes CSARRDSSYNSPLHF.

The chain links TRBV7-9 to TRBJ1-3; D remains unclear. The CDR3 has 14 residues. V lost 3 bases to trimming and J lost 0 bases, with 6 bases between them. Germline values: CDR1 SEHNR, CDR2 FQNEAQ (reference sequence). DNA for the CDR3: TGTGCCAGCAGCTTCGGCAGCTCTGGAAACACCATATATTTT. Encoded protein: CASSFGSSGNTIYF.

This chain connects TRBV18 to TRBJ1-6, with TRBD1 identical over 7 bases. The CDR3 spans 16 residues. Trimming took 3 bases from V and 7 from J; bases not matched to a gene: 9. Germline V gene lookup returns CDR1 KGHSH and CDR2 LQKENI. CDR3 amino acids: CASSPYGTVQNSPLHF. The CDR3 bases are TGTGCCAGCTCACCCTATGGGACAGTACAAAATTCACCCCTCCACTTT.

For this clonotype: An end of the junction differs from the germline gene, which may be a read error. The J gene is TRBJ2-7, the V gene TRBV28, with 9 bases aligning to TRBD1. CDR3 length: 15 amino acids. CDR1 MDHEN and CDR2 SYDVKM come from the germline V gene. CDR3 sequence reads: CASRFGTGISHEQYF. The CDR3 region has the DNA TGTGCCAGCAGGTTCGGGACAGGGATCTCCCACGAGCAGTACTTC.

The chain combines TRBV27 with TRBJ1-6, with 9 bases aligning to TRBD1. Trimming at V came to 4 bases and at J to 7 bases, leaving 5 bases not matched to a gene. Germline CDR1 is MNHEY and CDR2 is SMNVEV (reference sequence). The length of the CDR3 is 15 residues. The DNA for the CDR3 is TGTGCCAGCAGTTCCCGGGACAGGGTAAATTCACCCCTCCACTTT. It yields the protein CASSSRDRVNSPLHF.

The chain recombines TRBV25-1 with TRBJ1-1; D unclear. The CDR3 totals 13 residues. V was pared by 8 bases and J by 0 bases, with 10 bases between. Germline CDR1 and CDR2: MGHDK and SYGVNS. CDR3 in amino acids: CASLNHMNTEAFF. The CDR3 nucleotides read TGTGCCAGCCTGAACCACATGAACACTGAAGCTTTCTTT.

There are a few counts of this clonotype. The V call is TRBV6-2 or TRBV6-3, the J call TRBJ2-2, with TRBD2 matching 10 bases. This CDR3 has 17 amino acids. The V and J ends lost 7 bases and 7 bases, in that order; junction bases with no gene match: 15. Per the germline V gene, CDR1 is MNHEY and CDR2 is SVGEGT. In nucleotides, the CDR3 is TGTGCCAGCAATAAGGCTAGCGGGGGAAATCACGGCGGGGAGCTGTTTTTT. Protein product: CASNKASGGNHGGELFF.

This clonotype came up a few times. The chain uses TRBV20-1 and TRBJ1-5; perhaps TRBD1 as D (5 bases). V was shortened by 5 bases and J by 2 bases, with 13 bases between the two germline ends. CDR1 DFQATT and CDR2 SNEGSKA come from the germline V gene (reference sequence). This CDR3 has 14 amino acids. The CDR3 nucleotides are TGCAGTGCTTCGGGGGGATATGGCAATCAGCCCCAGCATTTT. It codes for CSASGGYGNQPQHF.

The chain carries TRBV27 and TRBJ1-2; D is undetermined. Germline V gives CDR1 MNHEY, CDR2 SMNVEV (reference sequence). The CDR3 consists of 13 residues. Trimming took off 4 bases at V and 2 bases at J, with 8 bases between the two ends. The CDR3 reads CASSYVGNYGYTF. The CDR3 nucleotides are TGTGCCAGCAGTTACGTAGGGAACTATGGCTACACCTTC.

The V call is TRBV7-2, the J call TRBJ2-3; 8 bases agree with TRBD2. There are 15 residues in the CDR3. V lost 1 base, J lost 2 bases, and 2 bases stayed unmatched. Looked up from germline, CDR1 is SGHTA and CDR2 is FQGNSA. CDR3 coding DNA: TGTGCCAGCAGCTTAGACGGGAGGGACACAGATACGCAGTATTTT. Protein: CASSLDGRDTDTQYF.

V is TRBV12-3 or TRBV12-4 and J is TRBJ2-1, with 7 bases that match TRBD1. This CDR3 is 15 amino acids long. The V gene end was trimmed by 1 base and the J gene end by 4 bases; junction bases not matched to a gene: 4. In nucleotides, the CDR3 is TGTGCCAGCAGTTTAGGACAGGGTTCTTACAATGAGCAGTTCTTC. Protein sequence: CASSLGQGSYNEQFF.

The genes are TRBV5-4 and TRBJ1-1; D remains unclear. The CDR3 consists of 15 residues. V was trimmed by 2 bases and J by 3 bases, leaving 14 bases between them. Germline lookup yields CDR1 SGHNT and CDR2 YYREEE (reference sequence). This chain's CDR3 is CASSFGVRVYTEAFF. In DNA form, the CDR3 reads TGTGCCAGCAGCTTCGGGGTTAGGGTTTACACTGAAGCTTTCTTT.

The rearrangement links TRBV4-1 to TRBJ1-5; D might be TRBD1 (6 bases). Germline-derived CDR1 and CDR2 are MGHRA and YSYEKL. There are 16 residues in the CDR3. Trimming removed 1 base from V and 2 bases from J, with 12 bases in between. The CDR3 coding sequence is TGCGCCAGCAGCCAAGCTCCATACAGGGGCAATCAGCCCCAGCATTTT. Its translation is CASSQAPYRGNQPQHF.

CDR3 nucleotides: TGTGCCACCAGCAGAGATTGGGGCCAATCCTACAATGAGCAGTTCTTC. This translates into CATSRDWGQSYNEQFF. This chain joins TRBV15 and TRBJ2-1, with D perhaps TRBD1 (5 bases). V lost 0 bases, J lost 1 base, and 10 bases lay in between. Germline loops: CDR1 LNHNV, CDR2 YYDKDF (reference sequence). The CDR3 length is 16 residues.

The genes are TRBV6-1 and TRBJ2-1, with 7 bases lining up with TRBD2. J gave up 4 bases and V 6 bases, and 9 bases lay outside the gene matches. The CDR3 length is 15 residues. Looked up from germline, CDR1 is MNHNS and CDR2 is SASEGT. Written as DNA, the CDR3 is TGTGCCAGCAGCCTCCTAGCGGCAACATACAATGAGCAGTTCTTC. It yields the protein CASSLLAATYNEQFF.

This chain uses TRBV7-9 with TRBJ2-1; D could derive from TRBD1 or TRBD2 (5 bases each). The CDR3 runs 15 residues. Germline CDR1 SEHNR, CDR2 FQNEAQ (reference sequence). V dropped 1 base and J dropped 5 bases, with 12 bases sitting between them. In DNA form, the CDR3 reads TGTGCCAGCAGCTTAGTGAGTGGGGGAAACAATGAGCAGTTCTTC. It encodes CASSLVSGGNNEQFF.

This clonotype has just one count. The chain is built from TRBV27 and TRBJ2-2, with 10 bases aligning to TRBD2. The CDR3 is 15 residues long. V shed 3 bases, J shed 6 bases, and the junction held 4 bases outside the gene matches. Germline assignment: CDR1 MNHEY and CDR2 SMNVEV (reference sequence). CDR3 nucleotides: TGTGCCAGCAGTTTTCTAGCGGGAGTCGCCGGGGAGCTGTTTTTT. Residues: CASSFLAGVAGELFF.

The genes are TRBV6-1 and TRBJ1-6, with D perhaps matching TRBD1 (6 bases). The CDR3 contains 14 residues. Germline V CDR1 and CDR2: MNHNS, SASEGT. The V end lost 2 bases, the J end lost 10 bases, and 12 bases lay between the germline ends. DNA of the CDR3: TGTGCCAGCAGTGAATCCGGGGGCGGGTCACCCCTCCACTTT. It is translated as CASSESGGGSPLHF.

This clonotype was seen just once. V and J are TRBV11-3 and TRBJ1-1; D may be TRBD1 (6 bases). CDR1 is SGHNT and CDR2 is YENEEA in the germline V gene. This CDR3 is built from 14 residues. V was cut by 3 bases and J by 5 bases, with 13 bases left in between. CDR3 bases: TGTGCCAGCAGCTTTATCCGGGGGCGGACTGAAGCTTTCTTT. Protein product: CASSFIRGRTEAFF.

A few counts support this clonotype. This sequence joins TRBV7-3 and TRBJ2-1; tentative D call: TRBD2 (6 bases). V lost 5 bases to trimming and J lost 5 bases, with 13 bases between them. From germline, CDR1 is SGHTA and CDR2 FQGTGA. The CDR3 runs 14 residues. The CDR3, as DNA: TGTGCCAGCAGCGTTAGCGGACCGCACAATGAGCAGTTCTTC. This translates into CASSVSGPHNEQFF.

The chain links TRBV4-2 to TRBJ2-2; 7 bases are a match to TRBD2. Per germline, CDR1 LGHNA and CDR2 YNFKEQ. CDR3 length: 15 residues. With V trimmed by 1 base and J by 4 bases, 3 bases remained unmatched. Here the CDR3 reads CASSQGSGVTGELFF. As DNA, the CDR3 is TGTGCCAGCAGCCAAGGCAGCGGGGTCACCGGGGAGCTGTTTTTT.

V and J are TRBV30 and TRBJ1-5, with D perhaps TRBD1 (5 bases). V was cut by 8 bases and J by 2 bases, with 10 bases left in between. The CDR3 length is 12 residues. CDR1 is GTSNPN and CDR2 is SVGIG in the germline V gene (reference sequence). The CDR3 DNA is TGTGCCCCTTCGGGACGCAATCAGCCCCAGCATTTT. As protein: CAPSGRNQPQHF.

This clonotype appeared a few times. The chain links TRBV27 to TRBJ1-5; 11 bases align to TRBD1. CDR1 is MNHEY and CDR2 is SMNVEV in the germline V gene (reference sequence). With 4 bases clipped from V and 5 bases from J, the junction kept 1 base outside the gene matches. The CDR3 covers 14 residues. The CDR3 nucleotides read TGTGCCAGCAGTTCGGACAGGGGGCATCAGCCCCAGCATTTT. This encodes CASSSDRGHQPQHF.

In this sample, this clonotype turned up a few times. The rearrangement joins TRBV6-1 to TRBJ2-2, with TRBD1 matching over 9 bases. The germline gives CDR1 MNHNS, CDR2 SASEGT. V shed 7 bases and J 4 bases; nucleotides not matched to a gene: 7. The CDR3 has 15 amino acids. DNA for the CDR3: TGTGCCAGCACCTTCCGGGACAGGGTCACCGGGGAGCTGTTTTTT. This gives the protein CASTFRDRVTGELFF.

The chain carries TRBV11-3 and TRBJ1-6, with D possibly TRBD1 on 6 matching bases. CDR3 size: 17 residues. In germline, CDR1 is SGHNT, CDR2 YENEEA. The V and J ends lost 0 bases and 7 bases respectively, with 16 bases between them. CDR3 sequence reads: CASSLDRPTRGNSPLHF. CDR3 coding DNA: TGTGCCAGCAGCTTAGATCGGCCTACAAGGGGGAATTCACCCCTCCACTTT.

The chain couples TRBV20-1 to TRBJ1-5; D unresolved. The length of the CDR3 is 14 residues. The germline gives CDR1 DFQATT, CDR2 SNEGSKA (reference sequence). V was cut by 3 bases and J by 2 bases, with 11 bases left in between. CDR3 sequence (DNA): TGCAGTGCTAGCGTCCCCCCCGGCAATCAGCCCCAGCATTTT. Its translation: CSASVPPGNQPQHF.

This clonotype has a handful of counts. This chain joins TRBV27 and TRBJ1-2, with D maybe TRBD1 (5 bases). In germline, CDR1 is MNHEY, CDR2 SMNVEV (reference sequence). The germline V and J ends were trimmed by 3 bases and 1 base, with 12 bases remaining between them. The CDR3 is 15 amino acids. The CDR3 here is CASSFTGLSNYGYTF. CDR3 sequence (DNA): TGTGCCAGCAGTTTTACGGGACTCAGTAACTATGGCTACACCTTC.

Here the CDR3 reads CASSLAPRQPQHF. The CDR3 DNA sequence: TGTGCCAGCAGTCTGGCGCCCCGTCAGCCCCAGCATTTT. The chain employs TRBV5-4 and TRBJ1-5; D uncertain. V lost 5 bases and J 6 bases, leaving 12 bases between the germline ends. The CDR3 spans 13 residues. Germline CDR1 reads SGHNT; CDR2 reads YYREEE (reference sequence).